This T cell receptor (beta chain) was identified in a study of blood T cell repertoires in COVID-19. Study as a whole: The United States, Italy and Spain supplied acute and convalescent COVID-19 samples. Sources were T cells, B-cell-depleted T cells, or PBMCs; the material itself was cDNA or gDNA.

Sequencing was performed with immunoSEQ multiplex PCR; in TCRdb, only in-frame clones are kept and a portion is missing. This table has 440,000 or so clones, 70% to 90% appearing once. Seattle patients were enrolled while actively infected and followed longitudinally. This clone has only a few counts. After removal of 5 bases from V and 5 bases from J, the junction contained 17 bases not matched to a gene. In germline, CDR1 is SGHRS, CDR2 YFSETQ. The CDR3 has 17 residues. The receptor comes from a middle-aged woman with COVID-19, enrolled during active disease. The sequencing input was peripheral blood. The rearrangement uses TRBV5-1 and TRBJ2-5, with 8 bases fitting TRBD1. The CDR3: CASSFGTARGRGETQYF. CDR3 DNA sequence: TGCGCCAGCAGTTTTGGGACCGCCAGGGGGCGAGGGGAGACCCAGTACTTC.